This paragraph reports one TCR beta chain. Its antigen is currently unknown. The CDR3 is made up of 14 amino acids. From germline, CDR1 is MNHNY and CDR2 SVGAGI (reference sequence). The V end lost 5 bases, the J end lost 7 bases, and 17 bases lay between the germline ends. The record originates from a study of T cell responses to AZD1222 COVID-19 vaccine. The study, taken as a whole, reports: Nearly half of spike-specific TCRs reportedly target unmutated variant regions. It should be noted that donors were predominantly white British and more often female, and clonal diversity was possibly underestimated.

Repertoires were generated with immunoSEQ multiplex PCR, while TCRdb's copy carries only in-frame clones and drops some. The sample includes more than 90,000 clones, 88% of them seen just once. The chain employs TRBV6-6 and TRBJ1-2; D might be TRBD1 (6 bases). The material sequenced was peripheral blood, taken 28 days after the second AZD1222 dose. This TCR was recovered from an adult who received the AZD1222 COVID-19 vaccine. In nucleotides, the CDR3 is TGTGCCAGCAGTCCACAGACAGGAAACGGTGGCTACACCTTC. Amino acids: CASSPQTGNGGYTF.